A single sample is the source of the 25 T cell receptor beta chains below, sequenced in a study of cytomegalovirus exposure and HLA in healthy donors. A multiplex PCR was run with 60 Vbeta primers and 13 Jbeta primers. TCRdb's table, derived via immunoSEQ multiplex PCR, lists solely in-frame clones and lacks some. The sample lists about 140,000 clones; about three quarters were seen once. Sequenced: PBMCs. All receptors come from a female donor in good health and CMV-seronegative.

The chain carries TRBV19 and TRBJ1-3; the match to TRBD1 covers 7 bases. V dropped 1 base and J dropped 0; count of bases not matched to a gene: 6. Per germline, CDR1 LNHDA and CDR2 SQIVND (reference sequence). The CDR3 contains 17 residues. For the CDR3, the DNA is TGTGCCAGTAGTATAGGGACAGGATTAAGCTCTGGAAACACCATATATTTT. This sequence encodes CASSIGTGLSSGNTIYF.

This chain joins TRBV14 and TRBJ2-6; possible D gene TRBD2, 7 bases. Germline values: CDR1 SGHDN, CDR2 FVKESK. V lost 4 bases and J 0 bases, leaving 22 bases between the germline ends. This CDR3 has 20 residues. The CDR3 sequence: CASSPSPWGGPPSGANVLTF. The CDR3 nucleotides are TGTGCCAGCAGCCCTTCACCATGGGGGGGCCCCCCCTCTGGGGCCAACGTCCTGACTTTC.

J is TRBJ1-1 and V is TRBV27; 8 bases line up with TRBD1. The germline V gene encodes CDR1 MNHEY and CDR2 SMNVEV (reference sequence). The CDR3 sequence is 14 residues long. The ends lost 6 bases at V and 9 bases at J; junction bases unmatched: 12. The CDR3 spells CASSLSRGTGKAFF. In DNA, the CDR3 is TGTGCCAGCAGCCTATCCCGGGGGACAGGAAAAGCTTTCTTT.

The CDR3 sequence: CASSGPGAGAYNEQFF. The CDR3 DNA follows: TGTGCCAGCAGCGGCCCCGGGGCAGGGGCCTACAATGAGCAGTTCTTC. The chain links TRBV7-8 to TRBJ2-1, with D possibly matching TRBD1 (6 bases). The CDR3 is 16 amino acids. Germline values: CDR1 SGHVS, CDR2 FQNEAQ. The V and J ends lost 5 bases and 2 bases respectively, with 16 bases between them.

The CDR3 bases are TGCGCCAGCAGGCGCAAGACAGGGGGGGAAGAGACCCAGTACTTC. Translation: CASRRKTGGEETQYF. The gene calls are TRBV5-1 and TRBJ2-5; 9 nucleotides match TRBD1. The junction had 8 bases not matched to a gene; V was cut back by 5 bases and J by 3 bases. Germline CDR1 reads SGHRS; CDR2 reads YFSETQ. This CDR3 has 15 residues.

The V call is TRBV28, the J call TRBJ2-1, with 7 bases matching TRBD1. CDR1 MDHEN and CDR2 SYDVKM come from the germline V gene. With V trimmed by 4 bases and J by 7 bases, 7 bases remained unmatched. This CDR3 is 14 amino acids long. CDR3 DNA: TGTGCCAGCAGTTCCGAGACAGGGTTGAATGAGCAGTTCTTC. Residues: CASSSETGLNEQFF. The complete variable domain, with remaining parts taken from reference TRBV28 and TRBJ2-1, reads DVKVTQSSRYLVKRTGEKVFLECVQDMDHENMFWYRQDPGLGLRLIYFSYDVKMKEKGDIPEGYSVSREKKERFSLILESASTNQTSMYLCASSSETGLNEQFFGPGTRLTVL.

CDR3 nucleotide sequence: TGTGCCGGGTCGCCGGGGAGCTATGGCTACACCTTC. Protein sequence: CAGSPGSYGYTF. The V and J genes are TRBV28 and TRBJ1-2; D gene unclear. V lost 11 bases and J 4 bases, leaving 14 bases between the germline ends. In germline, CDR1 is MDHEN, CDR2 SYDVKM. The CDR3 has 12 amino acids.

The V and J genes are TRBV7-9 and TRBJ1-1, with D uncertain. The V gene's germline CDR1 is SEHNR and CDR2 FQNEAQ (reference sequence). The CDR3 contains 13 residues. The V and J ends lost 5 bases and 1 base respectively, with 8 bases between them. Here the CDR3 reads CASSPDWNTEAFF. CDR3 coding DNA: TGTGCCAGCAGCCCCGACTGGAACACTGAAGCTTTCTTT.

The chain recombines TRBV2 with TRBJ1-2; 7 positions agree with TRBD1. The junction had 11 bases not matched to a gene; V was cut back by 6 bases and J by 4 bases. Germline V lookup: CDR1 SNHLY, CDR2 FYNNEI. This CDR3 has 15 residues. The CDR3 sequence is CASRGDREYRYGYTF. The CDR3 region has the DNA TGTGCCAGCAGAGGTGACAGGGAGTACCGCTATGGCTACACCTTC.

As regards this clone: Distinct nucleotide sequences in the sample also encode this CDR3. The gene calls are TRBV6-5 and TRBJ1-6; no firm D call. The CDR3 runs 14 residues. V was shortened by 4 bases and J by 10 bases, with 14 bases between the two germline ends. Germline CDR1 is MNHEY and CDR2 is SVGAGI. In DNA, the CDR3 is TGTGCCAGCAGTTTACGGGGTGCTGGGTCACCCCTCCACTTT. Amino acids: CASSLRGAGSPLHF.

The count of this clone is one. This chain connects TRBV28 to TRBJ1-2; D uncertain. Germline values: CDR1 MDHEN, CDR2 SYDVKM. V lost 6 bases to trimming and J lost 2 bases, with 7 bases between them. This CDR3 contains 12 residues. CDR3 sequence reads: CASSSVNYGYTF. The CDR3 DNA reads as TGTGCCAGCAGCTCGGTAAACTATGGCTACACCTTC.

The chain employs TRBV7-9 and TRBJ1-1, with D tentatively TRBD1 (6 bases). The CDR3 is 13 amino acids. Trimming removed 7 bases at V and 1 base at J, with 10 bases between. In germline, CDR1 is SEHNR, CDR2 FQNEAQ (reference sequence). Here the CDR3 reads CASTRQENTEAFF. CDR3 nucleotide sequence: TGTGCCAGCACCCGACAGGAGAACACTGAAGCTTTCTTT.

This clone has only one observation. The chain joins TRBV30 to TRBJ1-5, with unresolved D. Per the germline V gene, CDR1 is GTSNPN and CDR2 is SVGIG (reference sequence). This CDR3 contains 14 residues. V dropped 2 bases and J dropped 4 bases, with 12 bases sitting between them. CDR3: CAWSSVSSNQPQHF. The CDR3 region has the DNA TGTGCCTGGAGTTCTGTATCTAGTAATCAGCCCCAGCATTTT.

This clone was counted a few times. This rearrangement joins TRBV6-4 to TRBJ2-3, with TRBD2 matching over 11 bases. Trimming at V came to 2 bases and at J to 0 bases, leaving 1 base not matched to a gene. This CDR3 is 16 amino acids long. Germline V gene sequence: CDR1 MRHNA, CDR2 SNTAGT. In nucleotides, the CDR3 is TGTGCCAGCAGTGACACTAGCGGGGGAAGCACAGATACGCAGTATTTT. It translates to CASSDTSGGSTDTQYF.

This rearrangement joins TRBV27 to TRBJ1-1; D ambiguous. Germline-derived CDR1 and CDR2 are MNHEY and SMNVEV (reference sequence). The CDR3 is 14 residues long. The germline V and J ends were trimmed by 4 bases and 11 bases, with 20 bases remaining between them. The CDR3 loop reads CASSWGGTHCRAFF. Here the CDR3 DNA reads TGTGCCAGCAGTTGGGGAGGTACCCACTGTCGCGCTTTCTTT.

V usage is TRBV7-9 and J usage is TRBJ2-7; 9 nucleotides match TRBD1. Losses at the gene ends were 5 bases for V and 6 bases for J; bases not matched to a gene: 5. The CDR3 is 13 residues long. CDR1 and CDR2 from the germline V gene are SEHNR and FQNEAQ (reference sequence). Here the CDR3 reads CASSPRDRAEQYF. The CDR3 coding sequence is TGTGCCAGCAGCCCAAGGGACAGGGCCGAGCAGTACTTC.

This clone appeared a few times. J is TRBJ1-1 and V is TRBV6-6, with TRBD1 matching over 8 bases. With 6 bases clipped from V and 0 bases from J, the junction kept 9 bases outside the gene matches. Germline values: CDR1 MNHNY, CDR2 SVGAGI (reference sequence). The CDR3 consists of 16 residues. CDR3 nucleotide sequence: TGTGCCAGCAGCCGAGGGGCGACAGGGGTGAACACTGAAGCTTTCTTT. Protein sequence: CASSRGATGVNTEAFF.

The chain carries TRBV28 and TRBJ2-7, with 8 bases that match TRBD2. From germline, CDR1 is MDHEN and CDR2 SYDVKM. V shed 4 bases, J shed 4 bases, and the junction held 6 bases outside the gene matches. The CDR3 extends over 14 amino acids. In nucleotides, the CDR3 is TGTGCCAGCAGTTCCACTAGCGGTTATTACGAGCAGTACTTC. Translated: CASSSTSGYYEQYF.

Note on this clone: Since no conserved phenylalanine or tryptophan closes the CDR3, a read error is the likely cause. The J gene is TRBJ1-2, the V gene TRBV6-5; D is possibly TRBD1 (5 bases). From germline, CDR1 is MNHEY and CDR2 SVGAGI. The V and J ends lost 3 bases and 4 bases respectively, with 15 bases between them. The CDR3 is made up of 15 amino acids. The CDR3 loop is CASSYRGRKGYGYTL. The CDR3 nucleotides read TGTGCCAGCAGTTATAGGGGCCGGAAGGGCTATGGCTACACCCTC.

This clone was seen only a few times. The chain uses TRBV28 and TRBJ1-4, with TRBD1 as a possible D gene (6 bases). Germline assignment: CDR1 MDHEN and CDR2 SYDVKM. This CDR3 region has 15 residues. V lost 3 bases and J 5 bases, leaving 13 bases between the germline ends. The DNA for the CDR3 is TGTGCCAGCAGTTTGGGGGGGACAAGGAATGAAAAACTGTTTTTT. Its translation: CASSLGGTRNEKLFF.

The rearrangement joins TRBV7-6 to TRBJ2-3, with TRBD2 matching 10 bases. V lost 5 bases, J lost 2 bases, and 10 bases stayed unmatched. CDR3 size: 17 residues. Per the germline V gene, CDR1 is SGHVS and CDR2 is FNYEAQ. DNA for the CDR3: TGTGCCAGCAGCCCCGGGGTAGCGGGGGGCGTCACAGATACGCAGTATTTT. This sequence encodes CASSPGVAGGVTDTQYF.

The CDR3: CASSPGQGIKSGNTIYF. CDR3 in DNA: TGTGCCAGCTCACCGGGGCAGGGGATTAAGTCTGGAAACACCATATATTTT. V is TRBV18 and J is TRBJ1-3; D may be TRBD1 (6 bases). V gave up 3 bases and J gave up 1 base, with 16 bases separating them. Germline V gene lookup returns CDR1 KGHSH and CDR2 LQKENI. The CDR3 runs to 17 residues.

CDR3 nucleotide sequence: TGTGCCAGCAGCTTCGAGCTAGCGGCCGGGAACACCGGGGAGCTGTTTTTT. It translates to CASSFELAAGNTGELFF. The chain combines TRBV13 with TRBJ2-2; 7 nucleotides match TRBD2. The CDR3 is 17 amino acids. Germline V CDR1 and CDR2: PRHDT, FYEKMQ (reference sequence). With V trimmed by 3 bases and J by 1 base, 8 bases remained unmatched.

CDR3 DNA: TGTGCCAGCAGCTTAGCGCGCGGGGGGGAGACCCAGTACTTC. Translated: CASSLARGGETQYF. The rearrangement joins TRBV7-6 to TRBJ2-5; 8 nucleotides agree with TRBD2. The CDR3 totals 14 residues. Losses at the gene ends were 0 bases for V and 5 bases for J; bases not matched to a gene: 2. Germline CDR1 is SGHVS and CDR2 is FNYEAQ.

The J gene is TRBJ2-7, the V gene TRBV19; TRBD2 aligns across 11 bases. The CDR3 totals 15 residues. Trimming removed 5 bases from V and 2 bases from J; junction bases left unmatched: 5. CDR1 and CDR2 from the germline V gene are LNHDA and SQIVND (reference sequence). The DNA for the CDR3 is TGTGCCAGTAGTGACGGGACTAGCGGAACCTACGAGCAGTACTTC. This codes for CASSDGTSGTYEQYF.